Reported below is one T cell receptor beta chain. What it recognizes is unknown. TCRdb called the RT-PCR reads again in MiXCR, with one record for every CDR3 protein. Of 500,000 to 600,000 distinct CDR3 sequences listed, less than 8% are singletons. The data derive from a study of response to subunit inactivated influenza vaccine. Whole-study results and caveats: It was suggested by the authors that few new T cells are recruited by each seasonal influenza vaccination.

This CDR3 region has 18 residues. The source of this sequence is a man between 50 and 75 years old who received an inactivated influenza vaccine. This chain uses TRBV21-1 with TRBJ2-2; TRBD2 was called by the table and not checked on the DNA. TRBV21-1 is assigned pseudogene status. Material: PBMCs from blood, obtained less than 30 months after vaccination. The CDR3 loop is CASSKKWRAGGGTGELFF. The CDR3 region has the DNA TGTGCCAGCAGCAAAAAATGGCGAGCGGGGGGAGGCACCGGGGAGCTGTTTTTT.